The rows below give T cell receptor beta chains drawn from one sample of a study of cytomegalovirus exposure and HLA in healthy donors. The assay was immunoSEQ multiplex PCR, and TCRdb's table has in-frame clones only and misses some. The sample comprises over 45,000 clones, around 90% of which are singletons, and approximately 1.1% rests with the top ten. The sequenced material came from PBMCs. These receptors came from a man between 18 and 35 years old in good health and CMV-seronegative. Each CDR3 is given with its conserved first and last residue. A D gene is named only where the DNA matches it firmly. Only some rows state a clone size, as once, few, many or a class for expanded clones.

len	v_gene	d_gene	abundance	j_gene	CDR3aa	CDR3nt
15	TRBV11-2	TRBD1	once	TRBJ2-1	CASSLDRVFYNEQFF	TGTGCCAGCAGCCTAGACAGGGTTTTTTACAATGAGCAGTTCTTC
17	TRBV1	-	once	TRBJ2-2	CTSSQEAGGKNTGELFF	TGCACCAGCAGCCAAGAAGCCGGGGGGAAGAACACCGGGGAGCTGTTTTTT
17	TRBV30	TRBD2	-	TRBJ2-3	CAWSGFLERGYTDTQYF	TGTGCCTGGAGTGGCTTTTTGGAGCGGGGGTACACAGATACGCAGTATTTT
14	TRBV5-4	-	-	TRBJ1-1	CASSLAQGNTEAFF	TGTGCCAGCAGCTTGGCTCAGGGGAACACTGAAGCTTTCTTT
14	TRBV15	-	-	TRBJ2-5	CATSRVRGQETQYF	TGTGCCACCAGCAGAGTAAGGGGGCAAGAGACCCAGTACTTC
14	TRBV29-1	-	-	TRBJ2-3	CSARTVSSTDTQYF	TGCAGCGCCCGGACTGTTTCTAGCACAGATACGCAGTATTTT
16	TRBV11-2	TRBD2	-	TRBJ2-5	CASSFGLAGGRETQYF	TGTGCCAGCAGCTTCGGACTAGCGGGAGGGAGAGAGACCCAGTACTTC
15	TRBV28	-	-	TRBJ1-2	CASSGTPGHQNGYTF	TGTGCCAGCAGTGGGACCCCGGGACACCAGAATGGCTACACCTTC
16	TRBV11-2	TRBD1	-	TRBJ2-2	CASSYLTGGYTGELFF	TGTGCCAGCAGCTACCTAACAGGGGGTTACACCGGGGAGCTGTTTTTT
15	TRBV4-1	TRBD1	once	TRBJ2-7	CASSQPGQAFYEQYF	TGCGCCAGCAGCCAACCGGGACAGGCGTTCTACGAGCAGTACTTC
18	TRBV27	TRBD1	-	TRBJ1-5	CASSQFRDSTSGNQPQHF	TGTGCCAGCAGTCAATTCCGGGACAGCACATCTGGCAATCAGCCCCAGCATTTT
12	TRBV19	-	-	TRBJ2-7	CASSIPRGEQYF	TGTGCCAGTAGTATACCCAGGGGCGAGCAGTACTTC